Listed here are 17 T cell receptor beta chains from one sample, sequenced in a study of shared clonotypes between healthy human individuals. The data were produced by immunoSEQ multiplex PCR, yet TCRdb's version contains in-frame clones alone and is incomplete. The sample holds a few hundred thousand clones; 65% to 70% are singletons and the top ten take around 10%. The sequencing input was memory CD4+ T cells sorted from blood. The subset is: CD45RA-negative fraction. These receptors all stem from a young man in good health.

The genes are TRBV2 and TRBJ2-6, with D tentatively TRBD1 or TRBD2 (5 bases each). V lost 4 bases and J lost 6, with 22 bases in between. The length of the CDR3 is 18 residues. CDR1 SNHLY and CDR2 FYNNEI come from the germline V gene. CDR3 amino acids: CASSVFGDGSLKANVLTF. The CDR3, as DNA: TGTGCCAGCAGTGTCTTTGGGGACGGCTCTCTGAAGGCCAACGTCCTGACTTTC.

V and J are TRBV6-6 and TRBJ1-5; D gene uncertain. V shed 6 bases and J shed 2 bases, with 14 bases lying between them. Looked up from germline, CDR1 is MNHNY and CDR2 is SVGAGI (reference sequence). The CDR3 extends over 15 amino acids. The CDR3, as DNA: TGTGCCAGCAGCCGCACAGCGGAGGGCAATCAGCCCCAGCATTTT. This translates into CASSRTAEGNQPQHF.

There are a few counts of this clone. V gene TRBV2 combines with J gene TRBJ1-5, with 9 bases matching TRBD1. This CDR3 region has 14 residues. The V and J ends lost 9 bases and 4 bases, in that order; junction bases with no gene match: 7. Germline lookup yields CDR1 SNHLY and CDR2 FYNNEI. The CDR3 spells CASRDRAVNQPQHF. The CDR3, as DNA: TGTGCCAGTCGGGACAGGGCAGTTAATCAGCCCCAGCATTTT.

V and J are TRBV25-1 and TRBJ2-3, with TRBD2 matching 8 bases. The CDR3 sequence is 15 residues long. Trimming took 3 bases from V and 4 from J; bases not matched to a gene: 6. Germline V CDR1 and CDR2: MGHDK, SYGVNS. The CDR3 DNA reads as TGTGCCAGCAGTGACCCCGGGAGGGCCCCAGATACGCAGTATTTT. The encoded protein is CASSDPGRAPDTQYF.

CDR3 nucleotide sequence: TGTGCCAGCAGTTACCAGGGAGCAGATACGCAGTATTTT. Its protein is CASSYQGADTQYF. The gene calls are TRBV27 and TRBJ2-3; D is tentatively TRBD1 or TRBD2 (5 bases each). V lost 4 bases to trimming and J lost 4 bases, with 9 bases between them. The V gene's germline CDR1 is MNHEY and CDR2 SMNVEV (reference sequence). This CDR3 comprises 13 residues.

The V and J genes are TRBV15 and TRBJ2-7; D remains ambiguous. The CDR3 length is 14 residues. V was shortened by 4 bases and J by 3 bases, with 13 bases between the two germline ends. Germline CDR1 is LNHNV and CDR2 is YYDKDF (reference sequence). CDR3 coding DNA: TGTGCCACCAGCATCGCTGGGGTCGGCTACGAGCAGTACTTC. This translates into CATSIAGVGYEQYF.

This chain uses TRBV13 with TRBJ2-1; D is unclear. CDR1 PRHDT and CDR2 FYEKMQ come from the germline V gene (reference sequence). CDR3 length: 13 residues. The V end lost 5 bases, the J end lost 10 bases, and 15 bases lay between the germline ends. The CDR3 here is CASSPLRKPEQFF. DNA of the CDR3: TGTGCCAGCAGCCCCCTAAGGAAGCCCGAGCAGTTCTTC.

V usage is TRBV5-1 and J usage is TRBJ1-3; no definite D call. This CDR3 contains 14 residues. CDR1 is SGHRS and CDR2 is YFSETQ in the germline V gene. Trimming left V 0 bases short and J 4 bases short, with 8 bases between. CDR3 amino acids: CASSLGPTGNTIYF. DNA of the CDR3: TGCGCCAGCAGCTTGGGACCTACCGGAAACACCATATATTTT. Based on the CDR3 plus reference TRBV5-1 and TRBJ1-3, the full variable domain is KAGVTQTPRYLIKTRGQQVTLSCSPISGHRSVSWYQQTPGQGLQFLFEYFSETQRNKGNFPGRFSGRQFSNSRSEMNVSTLELGDSALYLCASSLGPTGNTIYFGEGSWLTVV.

The rearrangement joins TRBV5-6 to TRBJ2-3; no definite D call. V lost 0 bases, J lost 0 bases, and 20 bases lay in between. CDR1 is SGHDT and CDR2 is YYEEEE in the germline V gene. This CDR3 comprises 19 residues. Here the CDR3 reads CASSLGWRGIFTSTDTQYF. CDR3 nucleotide sequence: TGTGCCAGCAGCTTGGGGTGGAGAGGTATCTTTACTAGCACAGATACGCAGTATTTT.

This clone appeared a single time. The rearrangement links TRBV27 to TRBJ1-3; 9 nucleotides agree with TRBD1. The V and J ends lost 4 bases and 3 bases, in that order; junction bases with no gene match: 4. The length of the CDR3 is 15 residues. Looked up from germline, CDR1 is MNHEY and CDR2 is SMNVEV (reference sequence). The CDR3 spells CASSSQGASGNTIYF. Here the CDR3 DNA reads TGTGCCAGCAGTTCACAGGGGGCGAGTGGAAACACCATATATTTT.

The chain has TRBV27 and TRBJ1-4, with 10 positions matching TRBD1. Trimming at V came to 2 bases and at J to 11 bases, leaving 14 bases not matched to a gene. The CDR3 covers 17 residues. Germline V gene data show CDR1 as MNHEY and CDR2 as SMNVEV (reference sequence). The CDR3 loop is CASSLVPLPRTGGKLFF. The CDR3 DNA reads TGTGCCAGCAGTTTAGTACCCCTACCTCGGACAGGGGGGAAACTGTTTTTT.

The genes are TRBV5-6 and TRBJ2-3; the match to TRBD1 covers 11 bases. The V gene end was trimmed by 4 bases and the J gene end by 2 bases; junction bases not matched to a gene: 6. This CDR3 is built from 16 residues. Germline CDR1 SGHDT, CDR2 YYEEEE. The CDR3 loop reads CASSLGTGGITDTQYF. In DNA, the CDR3 is TGTGCCAGCAGCCTGGGGACAGGGGGTATCACAGATACGCAGTATTTT.

The V and J genes are TRBV28 and TRBJ2-7; D may be TRBD1 (6 bases). The germline gives CDR1 MDHEN, CDR2 SYDVKM. The CDR3 loop spans 17 amino acids. V was cut by 5 bases and J by 0 bases, with 20 bases left in between. For the CDR3, the DNA is TGTGCCAGCAGTCCCCCCCGAGTCGGGACACTCTCCTACGAGCAGTACTTC. Translation gives CASSPPRVGTLSYEQYF. The whole variable domain, filled in from reference TRBV28 and TRBJ2-7, reads DVKVTQSSRYLVKRTGEKVFLECVQDMDHENMFWYRQDPGLGLRLIYFSYDVKMKEKGDIPEGYSVSREKKERFSLILESASTNQTSMYLCASSPPRVGTLSYEQYFGPGTRLTVT.

The chain uses TRBV7-8 and TRBJ2-1, with 12 bases lining up with TRBD2. The CDR3 covers 16 residues. V was pared by 7 bases and J by 3 bases, with 7 bases of the junction left unmatched. Germline V gene sequence: CDR1 SGHVS, CDR2 FQNEAQ. Here the CDR3 reads CASTPSGRARYNEQFF. The CDR3 DNA reads as TGTGCCAGCACCCCTAGCGGGAGGGCCCGCTACAATGAGCAGTTCTTC.

V and J are TRBV19 and TRBJ2-1; 8 positions match TRBD1. The CDR3 length is 14 residues. Germline CDR1 and CDR2: LNHDA and SQIVND (reference sequence). CDR3 DNA sequence: TGTGTTAACTGGACAGGGCAAACCCAAAATGAGCAGTTCTTC. Translating it yields CVNWTGQTQNEQFF.

The gene calls are TRBV30 and TRBJ1-1, with D possibly matching TRBD1 (5 bases). CDR3 length: 14 amino acids. Germline V gives CDR1 GTSNPN, CDR2 SVGIG (reference sequence). Trimming shortened V by 5 bases and J by 6 bases, and 19 bases separated the two germline ends. CDR3 in DNA: TGTGCCTGGTCAAACCCGGGTGGGACGTCTGAAGCTTTCTTT. It encodes CAWSNPGGTSEAFF.

The chain combines TRBV5-4 with TRBJ1-1; D is ambiguous. Germline V gene lookup returns CDR1 SGHNT and CDR2 YYREEE (reference sequence). V was cut by 4 bases and J by 2 bases, with 9 bases left in between. The CDR3 has 13 residues. The CDR3 is CASSDVRNTEAFF. The CDR3 DNA sequence: TGTGCCAGCAGCGATGTTCGCAACACTGAAGCTTTCTTT.